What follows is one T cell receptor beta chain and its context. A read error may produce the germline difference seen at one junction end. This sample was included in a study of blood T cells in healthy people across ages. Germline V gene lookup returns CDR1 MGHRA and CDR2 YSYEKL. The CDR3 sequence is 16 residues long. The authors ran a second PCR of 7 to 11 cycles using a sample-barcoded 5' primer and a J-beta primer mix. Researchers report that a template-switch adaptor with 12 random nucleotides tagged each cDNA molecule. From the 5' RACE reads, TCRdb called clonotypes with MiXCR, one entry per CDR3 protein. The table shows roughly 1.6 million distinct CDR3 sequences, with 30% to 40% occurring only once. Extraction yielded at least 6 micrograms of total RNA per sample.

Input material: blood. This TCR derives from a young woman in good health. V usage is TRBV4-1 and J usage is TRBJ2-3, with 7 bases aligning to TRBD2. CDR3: CAGSQVGRATTDTQYF. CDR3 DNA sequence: TGCGCCGGCAGCCAAGTTGGGAGGGCCACCACAGATACGCAGTATTTT.